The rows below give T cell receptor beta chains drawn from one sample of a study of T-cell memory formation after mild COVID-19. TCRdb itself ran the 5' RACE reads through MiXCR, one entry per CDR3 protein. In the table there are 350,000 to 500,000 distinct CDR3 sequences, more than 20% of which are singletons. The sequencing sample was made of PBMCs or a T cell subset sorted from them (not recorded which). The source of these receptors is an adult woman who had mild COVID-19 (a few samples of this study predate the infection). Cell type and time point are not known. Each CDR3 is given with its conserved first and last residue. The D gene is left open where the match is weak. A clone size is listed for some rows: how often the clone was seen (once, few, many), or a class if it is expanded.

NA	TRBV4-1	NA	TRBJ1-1	CASSQVLNTEAFF	TGCGCCAGCAGCCAAGTGTTGAACACTGAAGCTTTCTTT
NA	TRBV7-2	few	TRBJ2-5	CASSPNGGKTQYF	TGTGCCAGCAGCCCTAACGGCGGAAAGACCCAGTACTTC
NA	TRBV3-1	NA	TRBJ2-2	CASSQGGSDATGELFF	TGTGCCAGCAGCCAAGGAGGCAGTGATGCGACGGGGGAGCTGTTTTTT
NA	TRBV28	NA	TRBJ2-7	CASAGQFYEQYF	TGTGCCAGTGCGGGACAGTTCTACGAGCAGTACTTC
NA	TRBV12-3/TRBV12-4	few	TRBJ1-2	CASSDGASGGYTF	TGTGCCAGCAGCGACGGGGCCAGTGGTGGCTACACCTTC
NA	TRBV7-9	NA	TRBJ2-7	CASSLIAVEQYF	TGTGCCAGCAGCCTGATAGCGGTCGAGCAGTACTTC
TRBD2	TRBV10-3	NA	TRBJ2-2	CAISEPSGGNTGELFF	TGTGCCATCAGTGAGCCGAGCGGGGGGAACACCGGGGAGCTGTTTTTT
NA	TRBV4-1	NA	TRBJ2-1	CASSLRDSYSYNEQFF	TGCGCCAGCAGCCTAAGGGACTCCTACTCCTACAATGAGCAGTTCTTC
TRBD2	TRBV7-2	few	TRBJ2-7	CASSPGLAGFYEQYF	TGTGCCAGCAGCCCGGGACTAGCGGGGTTCTACGAGCAGTACTTC
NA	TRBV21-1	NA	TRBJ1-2	CASSKTQGGGYTF	TGTGCCAGCAGCAAGACGCAGGGTGGCGGCTACACCTTC
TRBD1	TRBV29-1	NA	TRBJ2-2	CSAWGQSGELFF	TGCAGCGCTTGGGGACAGTCGGGGGAGCTGTTTTTT
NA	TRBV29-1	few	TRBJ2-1	CSVEGFSYNEQFF	TGCAGCGTTGAGGGTTTCTCCTACAATGAGCAGTTCTTC
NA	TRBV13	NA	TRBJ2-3	CASSYGRGDTDTQYF	TGTGCCAGCAGCTATGGACGTGGGGACACAGATACGCAGTATTTT
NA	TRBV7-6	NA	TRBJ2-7	CASSLGAGDYEQYF	TGTGCCAGCAGCTTAGGCGCAGGGGATTACGAGCAGTACTTC
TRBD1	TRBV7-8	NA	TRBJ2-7	CASSLALRTGATAYEQYF	TGTGCCAGCAGCCTGGCTTTGAGGACAGGGGCGACCGCCTACGAGCAGTACTTC
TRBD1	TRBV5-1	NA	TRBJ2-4	CASSPDRGTKNIQYF	TGCGCCAGCAGCCCGGACAGGGGAACCAAAAACATTCAGTACTTC
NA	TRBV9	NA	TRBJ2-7	CASSPTSRAYEQYF	TGTGCCAGCAGCCCGACGAGCAGAGCCTACGAGCAGTACTTC
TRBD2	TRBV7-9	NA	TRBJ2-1	CASSREGRGEQFF	TGTGCCAGCAGCAGGGAGGGGAGAGGTGAGCAGTTCTTC
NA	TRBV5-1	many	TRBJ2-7	CASSLVSPDGGYEQYF	TGCGCCAGCAGCTTGGTTTCGCCCGACGGTGGCTACGAGCAGTACTTC
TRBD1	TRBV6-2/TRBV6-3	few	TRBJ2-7	CASSYSNRGYEQYF	TGTGCCAGCAGTTACTCGAACAGGGGCTACGAGCAGTACTTC
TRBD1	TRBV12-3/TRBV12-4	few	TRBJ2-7	CATQTGTASYEQYF	TGTGCTACTCAAACCGGGACAGCGTCCTACGAGCAGTACTTC
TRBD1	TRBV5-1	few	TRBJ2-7	CASSSYGTGMYEQYF	TGCGCCAGCAGCTCGTACGGGACAGGGATGTACGAGCAGTACTTC
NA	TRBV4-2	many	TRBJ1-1	CASSQTGSGAEAFF	TGTGCCAGCAGCCAAACAGGGTCGGGGGCTGAAGCTTTCTTT
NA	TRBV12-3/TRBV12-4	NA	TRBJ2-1	CASSLKTGGEQFF	TGTGCCAGCAGTTTGAAAACCGGGGGTGAGCAGTTCTTC
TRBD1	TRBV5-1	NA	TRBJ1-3	CASARGDSSGNTIYF	TGCGCCAGCGCCAGAGGGGACAGCTCTGGAAACACCATATATTTT